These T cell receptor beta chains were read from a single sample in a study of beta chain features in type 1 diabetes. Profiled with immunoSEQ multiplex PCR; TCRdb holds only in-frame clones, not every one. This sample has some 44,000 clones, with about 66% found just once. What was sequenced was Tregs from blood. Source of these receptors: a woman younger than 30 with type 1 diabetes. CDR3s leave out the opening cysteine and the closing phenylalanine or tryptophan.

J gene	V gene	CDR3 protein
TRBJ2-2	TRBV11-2	ASSPTRGNTGELF
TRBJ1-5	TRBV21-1	ASSKAARYSNQPQH
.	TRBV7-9	ASSPGWGGEQY
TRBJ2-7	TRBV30	AWSGHSGRAGYEQY
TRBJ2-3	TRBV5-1	ASSHVAGGITDTQY
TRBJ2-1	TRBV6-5	ASSLVAGRARNEQF
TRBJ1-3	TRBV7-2	ASSLRGSSSGNTIY
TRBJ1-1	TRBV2	AGRENTEAF
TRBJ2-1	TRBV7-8	ASRLRQGEVYEQF
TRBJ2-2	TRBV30	AWSVTNTGELF
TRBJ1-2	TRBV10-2	ATGSNYGYT
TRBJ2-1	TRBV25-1	ASSPLPGGRVF
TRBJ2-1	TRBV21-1	ASSMESGSRYNEQF
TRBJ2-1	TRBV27	ARTSGASINHYDEQF
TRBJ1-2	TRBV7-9	ASSWGDRETSGYT
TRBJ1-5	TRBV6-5	ASSYRGNQPQH
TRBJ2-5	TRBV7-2	ASSPGTSETQY
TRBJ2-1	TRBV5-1	ASSPGLAGNEQF
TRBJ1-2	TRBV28	ASSLWTGTGDGYT
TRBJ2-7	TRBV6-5	ATRVQGAYEQY
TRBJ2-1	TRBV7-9	ASTPTLTSGSFNEQF
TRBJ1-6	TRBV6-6	ASSYSSRAC
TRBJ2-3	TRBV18	ASSPQQGPTDTQY
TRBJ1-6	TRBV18	ASSGQFNSPLH
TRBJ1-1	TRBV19	ASRIRMTTGNTEAF
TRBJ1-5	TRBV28	ASSTRGINQPQH
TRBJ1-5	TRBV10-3	AISDPARGNQPQH
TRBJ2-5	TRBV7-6	ASSLGAGGAMSETQY
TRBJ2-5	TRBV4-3	ASSQDSRRELETQY
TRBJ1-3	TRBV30	ACPQAGTAGNTIY
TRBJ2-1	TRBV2	ASRRVGGSYNEQF
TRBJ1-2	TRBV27	ASRGEGNYGYT
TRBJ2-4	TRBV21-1	ASSSTQGGDIQY
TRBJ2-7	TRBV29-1	SVGLTSGNYEQY
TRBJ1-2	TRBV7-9	ASSREGPYGYT
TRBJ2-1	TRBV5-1	ASSFGQGAIGEQF
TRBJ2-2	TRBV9	ASSPRQETGELF
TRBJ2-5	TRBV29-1	SILGGTGGRETQY
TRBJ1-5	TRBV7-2	ASSLAGTGTQH
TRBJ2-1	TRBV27	ASRQLQGWF
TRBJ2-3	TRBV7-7	ASSPTPRAAQY
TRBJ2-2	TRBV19	ASSIDRINTGELF